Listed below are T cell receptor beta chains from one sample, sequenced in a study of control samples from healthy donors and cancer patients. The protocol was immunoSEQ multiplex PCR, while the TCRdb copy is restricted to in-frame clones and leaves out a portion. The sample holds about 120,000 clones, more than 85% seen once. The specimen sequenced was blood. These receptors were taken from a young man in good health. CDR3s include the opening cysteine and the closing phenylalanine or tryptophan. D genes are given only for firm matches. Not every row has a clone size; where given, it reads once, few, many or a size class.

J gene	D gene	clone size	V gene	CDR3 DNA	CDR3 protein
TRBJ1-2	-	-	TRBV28	TGTGCCAGCAGGACAACCCGAGGAGAAAGAGCTAACTATGGCTACACCTTC	CASRTTRGERANYGYTF
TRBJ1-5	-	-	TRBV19	TGTGCCAGTAGTATTGGCCATAGCAATCAGCCCCAGCATTTT	CASSIGHSNQPQHF
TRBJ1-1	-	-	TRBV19	TGTGCCAGTATGGGGGCGGCTGAAGCTTTCTTT	CASMGAAEAFF
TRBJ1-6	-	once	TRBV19	TGTGCCAGCCAAGACTCCCTTAATTCACCCCTCCACTTT	CASQDSLNSPLHF
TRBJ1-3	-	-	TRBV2	TGTGCCAGCAGTGTGGGACATCTGAGCTCTGGAAACACCATATATTTT	CASSVGHLSSGNTIYF
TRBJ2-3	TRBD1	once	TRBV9	TGTGCCAGTACGGGACAGGGAAAAGATACGCAGTATTTT	CASTGQGKDTQYF
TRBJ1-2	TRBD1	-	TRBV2	TGTGCCAGCAGTCCCAGGGGGGGCTACACCTTC	CASSPRGGYTF
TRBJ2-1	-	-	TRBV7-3	TGTGCCAGCAGCTTATTCGGCGGTGAGCAGTTCTTC	CASSLFGGEQFF
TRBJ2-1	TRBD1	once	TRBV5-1	TGCGCCAGCAGCTCCGGACAGGGGGCCGACAATGAGCAGTTCTTC	CASSSGQGADNEQFF
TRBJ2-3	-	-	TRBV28	TGTGCCAGCAGCGGAGGGAGCGCAGATACGCAGTATTTT	CASSGGSADTQYF
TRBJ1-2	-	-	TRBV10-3	TGTGCCATCAATGGGGGGGCGCAGGGCTACACCTTC	CAINGGAQGYTF
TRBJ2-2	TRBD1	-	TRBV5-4	TGTGCCAGCAGCTTGAGGGGGCTGAACACCGGGGAGCTGTTTTTT	CASSLRGLNTGELFF
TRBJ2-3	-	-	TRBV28	TGTGCCAGCAGTTTATTAGATACGCAGTATTTT	CASSLLDTQYF
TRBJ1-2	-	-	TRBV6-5	TGTGCCAGCAGTTTCCCGGGACAACTTAGGAGCTACACCTTC	CASSFPGQLRSYTF
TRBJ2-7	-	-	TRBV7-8	TGTGCCAGCAGCAGATGGAACGGGGGCAGGTACGAGCAGTACTTC	CASSRWNGGRYEQYF
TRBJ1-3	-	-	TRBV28	TGTGCCAGCACTCCAGGGAGGGCGTGGAGGGGAAACACCATATATTTT	CASTPGRAWRGNTIYF
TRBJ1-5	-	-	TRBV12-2	TGTGCAAGTCGCTTAGCTCCGGGACAGGACCCATACACAGCCCATAGCAATCAGCCCCAGCATTTT	CASRLAPGQDPYTAHSNQPQHF
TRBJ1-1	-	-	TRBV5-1	TGCGCCAGCAGGTTATCGGGGAGCACTGAAGCTTTCTTT	CASRLSGSTEAFF
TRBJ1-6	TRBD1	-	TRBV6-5	TGTGCCAGCGTTACGACAGGGGCCTATAATTCACCCCTCCACTTT	CASVTTGAYNSPLHF
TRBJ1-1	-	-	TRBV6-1	TGTGCCAGCAGTGATACGGACACGGGAGCTGAAGCTTTCTTT	CASSDTDTGAEAFF
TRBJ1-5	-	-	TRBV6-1	TGTGCCAGCAGTGACAGGGAAAATCAGCCCCAGCATTTT	CASSDRENQPQHF
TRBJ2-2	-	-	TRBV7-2	TGTGCCAGCAGCGCCACGGACAGTAACACCGGGGAGCTGTTTTTT	CASSATDSNTGELFF
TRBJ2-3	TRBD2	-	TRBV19	TGTGCCAGTACCCCGGGGAGGGCCCCGGGGGGAGATACGCAGTATTTT	CASTPGRAPGGDTQYF
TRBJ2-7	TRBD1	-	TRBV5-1	TGCGCCAGCAGCCAACGGACAGGGGAAAGGGGCGAGCAGTACTTC	CASSQRTGERGEQYF
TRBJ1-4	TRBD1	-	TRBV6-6	TGTGCCAGCAGATTGGGACAGCAAACAACTAATGAAAAACTGTTTTTT	CASRLGQQTTNEKLFF
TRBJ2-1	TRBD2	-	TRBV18	TGTGCCAGCTCCCGTACTCGGACTAGCGGGAGGCTAAGCTCCTACAATGAGCAGTTCTTC	CASSRTRTSGRLSSYNEQFF
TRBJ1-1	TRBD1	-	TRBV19	TGTGCCAGTAAAAGACCGGACAGGGGTGACACTGAAGCTTTCTTT	CASKRPDRGDTEAFF
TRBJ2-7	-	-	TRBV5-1	TGCGCCAGCAGCACCGAAAGACCCCATGGGACCCCCGCTTACGAGCAGTACTTC	CASSTERPHGTPAYEQYF
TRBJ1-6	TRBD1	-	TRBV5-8	TGTGCCAGCAGCTTGGAACAGGGGGCCAATTCACCCCTCCACTTT	CASSLEQGANSPLHF
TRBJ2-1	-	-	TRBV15	TGTGCCACCAGCGAAGGGGGGCCGGGGTACAATGAGCAGTTCTTC	CATSEGGPGYNEQFF
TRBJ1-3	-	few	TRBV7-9	TGTGCCAGCAGCCCTTGGGACACCTCTGGAAACACCATATATTTT	CASSPWDTSGNTIYF
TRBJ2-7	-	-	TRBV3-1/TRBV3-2	TGTGCCAGCAGCCAAGAATCTGACAGGGAGGACGAGCAGTACTTC	CASSQESDREDEQYF
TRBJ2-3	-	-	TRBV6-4	TGTGCCAGCAGTGATAAGGGGACAGATACGCAGTATTTT	CASSDKGTDTQYF
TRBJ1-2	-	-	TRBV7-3	TGTGCCAGCAGCTTAGGGGGCAGGGCAAACGACGGCTACACCTTC	CASSLGGRANDGYTF
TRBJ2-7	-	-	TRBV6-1	TGTGCCAGCAGTGAGTGGCTGACAGGTTACTACGAGCAGTACTTC	CASSEWLTGYYEQYF
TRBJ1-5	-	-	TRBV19	TGTGCCAGTATCAACGCCGCCCAGCTTAATAATCAGCCCCAGCATTTT	CASINAAQLNNQPQHF
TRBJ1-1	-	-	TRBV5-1	TGCGCCAGCAGCTTGGGACCCGATCTAAGGGAAGCTTTCTTT	CASSLGPDLREAFF
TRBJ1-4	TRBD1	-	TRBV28	TGTGCCAGCAGTGGGACAGGAGCACTATTCGATTTACTGTTTTTT	CASSGTGALFDLLFF
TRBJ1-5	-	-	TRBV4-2	TGTGCCAGCAGCCAAGATGTCGCGGAGGGCAGCAATCAGCCCCAGCATTTT	CASSQDVAEGSNQPQHF
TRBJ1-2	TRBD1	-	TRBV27	TGTGCCAGCAGTTTAGTGGGACAGGGGACCTATGGCTACACCTTC	CASSLVGQGTYGYTF